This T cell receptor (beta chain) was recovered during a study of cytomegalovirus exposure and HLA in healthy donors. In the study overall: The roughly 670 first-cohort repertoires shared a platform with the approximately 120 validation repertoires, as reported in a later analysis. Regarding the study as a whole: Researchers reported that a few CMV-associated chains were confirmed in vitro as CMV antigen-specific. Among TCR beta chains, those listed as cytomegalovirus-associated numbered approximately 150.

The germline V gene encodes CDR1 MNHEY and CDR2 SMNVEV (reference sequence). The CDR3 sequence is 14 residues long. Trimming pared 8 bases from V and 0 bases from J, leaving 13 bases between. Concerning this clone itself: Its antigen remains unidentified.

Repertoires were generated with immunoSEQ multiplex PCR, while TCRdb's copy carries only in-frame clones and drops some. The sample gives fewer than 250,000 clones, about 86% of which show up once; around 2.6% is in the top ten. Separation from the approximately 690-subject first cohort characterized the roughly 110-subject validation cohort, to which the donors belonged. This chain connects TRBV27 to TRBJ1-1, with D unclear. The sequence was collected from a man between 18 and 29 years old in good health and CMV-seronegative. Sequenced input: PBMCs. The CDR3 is CASAPVQLNTEAFF. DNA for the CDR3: TGTGCCAGCGCCCCCGTCCAGTTGAACACTGAAGCTTTCTTT.